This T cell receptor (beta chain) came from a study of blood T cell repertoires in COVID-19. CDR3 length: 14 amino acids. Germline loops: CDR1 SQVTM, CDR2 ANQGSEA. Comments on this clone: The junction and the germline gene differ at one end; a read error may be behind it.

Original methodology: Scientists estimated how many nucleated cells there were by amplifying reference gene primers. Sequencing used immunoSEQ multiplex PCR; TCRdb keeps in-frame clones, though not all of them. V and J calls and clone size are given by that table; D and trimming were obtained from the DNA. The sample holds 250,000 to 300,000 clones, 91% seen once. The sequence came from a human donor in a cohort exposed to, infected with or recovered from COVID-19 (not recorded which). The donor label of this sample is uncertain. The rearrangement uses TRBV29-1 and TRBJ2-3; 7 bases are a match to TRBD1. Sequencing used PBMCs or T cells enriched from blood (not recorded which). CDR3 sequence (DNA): TGCAGCGTTCAAGACAGGGTAGATTCAGATACGCAGTATTTT. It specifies CSVQDRVDSDTQYF.